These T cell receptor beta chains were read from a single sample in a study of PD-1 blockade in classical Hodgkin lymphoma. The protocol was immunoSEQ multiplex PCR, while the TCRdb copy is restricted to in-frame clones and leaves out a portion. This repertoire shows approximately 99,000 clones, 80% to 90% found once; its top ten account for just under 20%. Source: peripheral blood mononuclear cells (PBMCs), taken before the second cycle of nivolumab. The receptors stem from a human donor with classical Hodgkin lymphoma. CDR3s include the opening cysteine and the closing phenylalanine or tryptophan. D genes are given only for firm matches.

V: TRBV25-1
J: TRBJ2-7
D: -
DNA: TGTGCCATCCCCGGATGGGAAAACTACGAGCAGTACTTC
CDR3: CAIPGWENYEQYF

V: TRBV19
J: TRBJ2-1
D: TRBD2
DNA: TGTGCCAGTAAGACTAGCGGAATGCATGAGCAGTTCTTC
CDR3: CASKTSGMHEQFF

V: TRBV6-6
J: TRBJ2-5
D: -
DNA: TGTGCCAGCAGTGGGACCGCTGGGGCGACCCAGTACTTC
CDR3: CASSGTAGATQYF

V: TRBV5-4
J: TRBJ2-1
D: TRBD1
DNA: TGTGCCAGCAGCTTGGCTGGGACAGGCTACAATGAGCAGTTCTTC
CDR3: CASSLAGTGYNEQFF

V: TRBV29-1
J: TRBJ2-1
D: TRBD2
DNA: TGCAGCGTTGTTGGACTAGCGGGAGTCGATGAGCAGTTCTTC
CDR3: CSVVGLAGVDEQFF

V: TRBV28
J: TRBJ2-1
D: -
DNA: TGTGCCAGCAGTCCCAAGGGGTATTCCCCCCCGTATGAGCAGTTCTTC
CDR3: CASSPKGYSPPYEQFF

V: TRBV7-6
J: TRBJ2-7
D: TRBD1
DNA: TGTGCCAGCAGCTTGACGGGACAGGGGCACGAGCAGTACTTC
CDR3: CASSLTGQGHEQYF

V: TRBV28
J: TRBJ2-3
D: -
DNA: TGTGCCAGCAGTTTATTACTGACTACAAGACCCACAGATACGCAGTATTTT
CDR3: CASSLLLTTRPTDTQYF

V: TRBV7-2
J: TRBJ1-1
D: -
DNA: TGTGCCAGCAGCTTAGTGGGGGGCGGAATGAACACTGAAGCTTTCTTT
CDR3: CASSLVGGGMNTEAFF

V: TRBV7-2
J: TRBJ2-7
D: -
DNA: TGTGCCAGCAGCTTAGTATGGGAGGCCTACGAGCAGTACTTC
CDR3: CASSLVWEAYEQYF

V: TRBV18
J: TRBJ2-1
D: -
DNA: TGTGCCAGCTCACCACTGATGGTTGGTAGCGGTAACAATGAGCAGTTCTTC
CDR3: CASSPLMVGSGNNEQFF

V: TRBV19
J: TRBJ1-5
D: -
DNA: TGTGCCAGTAGTATGAGACAGAAGAGCAATCAGCCCCAGCATTTT
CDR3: CASSMRQKSNQPQHF

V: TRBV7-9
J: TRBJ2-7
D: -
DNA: TGTGCCAGCAGTCCTCGGGGGACAATTAACTACGAGCAGTACTTC
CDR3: CASSPRGTINYEQYF

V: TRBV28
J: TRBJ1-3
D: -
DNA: TGTGCCAGCAGGTCCGGTCCGAGCTCTGGAAACACCATATATTTT
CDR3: CASRSGPSSGNTIYF

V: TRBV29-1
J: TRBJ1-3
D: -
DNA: TGCGCTACCGATGGGGGAAACACCATATATTTT
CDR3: CATDGGNTIYF